These T cell receptor beta chains were read from a single sample in a study of response to subunit inactivated influenza vaccine. TCRdb passed the RT-PCR reads through MiXCR, listing each CDR3 protein once. The sample has almost 250,000 distinct CDR3 sequences, roughly an eighth seen once. The sequencing used non-naive T cells sorted from PBMCs, collected 14 days before vaccination. The receptors were sampled from a man aged 50-59 years who received an inactivated influenza vaccine. The CDR3 runs from the conserved cysteine through the conserved F or W. The order of the fields is V gene, clone size, J gene, CDR3 protein. For some rows the clone size is stated as once, few or many, or as a class when expanded; others skip it.

V gene: TRBV5-6
clone size: many
J gene: TRBJ2-3
CDR3 protein: CASSLGVADTQYF

V gene: TRBV9
clone size: many
J gene: TRBJ1-1
CDR3 protein: CASSVGGYTEAFF

V gene: TRBV6-5
clone size: few
J gene: TRBJ1-2
CDR3 protein: CASSYYGTGNYGYTF

V gene: TRBV3-1
clone size: few
J gene: TRBJ2-5
CDR3 protein: CASSHRQAQETQYF

V gene: TRBV10-3
clone size: few
J gene: TRBJ2-7
CDR3 protein: CAISSGLGTYEQYF

V gene: TRBV7-9
clone size: many
J gene: TRBJ1-5
CDR3 protein: CASSPGVDNQPQHF

V gene: TRBV6-2/TRBV6-3
clone size: NA
J gene: TRBJ1-1
CDR3 protein: CATNDRVNTEAFF

V gene: TRBV18
clone size: few
J gene: TRBJ1-4
CDR3 protein: CASSPAAARAGEKLFF

V gene: TRBV7-9
clone size: few
J gene: TRBJ2-1
CDR3 protein: CASSRREGQPYNEQFF

V gene: TRBV6-1
clone size: few
J gene: TRBJ2-3
CDR3 protein: CASSSKTGPTDTQYF

V gene: TRBV9
clone size: few
J gene: TRBJ2-1
CDR3 protein: CASSVDPAGPPNEQFF

V gene: TRBV24-1
clone size: few
J gene: TRBJ2-7
CDR3 protein: CATSDTGTSYEQYF

V gene: TRBV24-1
clone size: NA
J gene: TRBJ2-1
CDR3 protein: CATSDSWQGAFNEQFF

V gene: TRBV30
clone size: few
J gene: TRBJ1-1
CDR3 protein: CAWVRGRAEAFF

V gene: TRBV12-3/TRBV12-4
clone size: many
J gene: TRBJ2-1
CDR3 protein: CASSLRAGNEQFF

V gene: TRBV20-1
clone size: NA
J gene: TRBJ1-6
CDR3 protein: CSARDGRGSYNSPLHF

V gene: TRBV6-5
clone size: NA
J gene: TRBJ2-2
CDR3 protein: CASRPNTGELFF

V gene: TRBV6-5
clone size: few
J gene: TRBJ1-6
CDR3 protein: CASSWDRGSPLHF

V gene: TRBV12-3/TRBV12-4
clone size: many
J gene: TRBJ2-1
CDR3 protein: CASSSAVGSRQKYNEQFF

V gene: TRBV29-1
clone size: few
J gene: TRBJ1-4
CDR3 protein: CSASSSVANEKLFF

V gene: TRBV18
clone size: few
J gene: TRBJ1-1
CDR3 protein: CASSSSAANTEAFF

V gene: TRBV7-9
clone size: few
J gene: TRBJ1-4
CDR3 protein: CASRRTGKANEKLFF

V gene: TRBV29-1
clone size: many
J gene: TRBJ1-2
CDR3 protein: CSVEEARGPNYGYTF

V gene: TRBV12-3/TRBV12-4
clone size: NA
J gene: TRBJ1-3
CDR3 protein: CASSLRGSGNTIYF

V gene: TRBV11-1
clone size: NA
J gene: TRBJ2-3
CDR3 protein: CASSLWLGQGIKRSSTDTQYF

V gene: TRBV10-3
clone size: NA
J gene: TRBJ2-1
CDR3 protein: CATGTVDIKQFF

V gene: TRBV12-3/TRBV12-4
clone size: many
J gene: TRBJ2-3
CDR3 protein: CASSWEGQGLADTQYF

V gene: TRBV5-1
clone size: many
J gene: TRBJ1-2
CDR3 protein: CASSPEGRVVRYGYTF

V gene: TRBV6-1
clone size: few
J gene: TRBJ2-7
CDR3 protein: CASGLRGSVFEQYF

V gene: TRBV2
clone size: NA
J gene: TRBJ2-3
CDR3 protein: CASSEWWVTDTQYF